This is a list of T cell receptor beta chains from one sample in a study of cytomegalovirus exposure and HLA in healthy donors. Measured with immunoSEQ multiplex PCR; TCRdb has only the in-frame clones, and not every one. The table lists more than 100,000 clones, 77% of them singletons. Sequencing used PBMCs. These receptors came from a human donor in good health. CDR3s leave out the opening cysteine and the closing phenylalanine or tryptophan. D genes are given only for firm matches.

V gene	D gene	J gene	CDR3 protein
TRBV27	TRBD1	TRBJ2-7	ASSAGTGDYEQY
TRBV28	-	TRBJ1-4	ASSRPGATNEKLF
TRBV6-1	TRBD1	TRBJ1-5	ASSEVWRQGGFNQPQH
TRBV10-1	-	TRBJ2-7	ASSESAGRTYEQY
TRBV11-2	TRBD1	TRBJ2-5	ASSLGQGVRETQY
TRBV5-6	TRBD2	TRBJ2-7	ASSWFLAGSSYEQY
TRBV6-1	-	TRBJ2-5	ASTPGGKETQY
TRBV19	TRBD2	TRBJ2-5	ASRLAGGGETQY
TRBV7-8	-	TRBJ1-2	ASSLAGQGNYGYT
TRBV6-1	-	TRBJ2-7	ASRGGLNLYEQY
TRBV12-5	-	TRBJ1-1	ASGLVSGTEAF
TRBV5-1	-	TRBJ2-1	ASSLDGSGNEQF
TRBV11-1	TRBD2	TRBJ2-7	ASSLTRRDSGSREQY
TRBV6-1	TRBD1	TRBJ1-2	ASSEYRQGNYGYT
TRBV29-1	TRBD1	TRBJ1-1	SVAQGGTNTEAF
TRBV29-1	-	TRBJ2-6	SVAGQGANGLT
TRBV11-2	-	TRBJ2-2	ASTERRESGELF
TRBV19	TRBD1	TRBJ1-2	ASSTPTGGQGYT
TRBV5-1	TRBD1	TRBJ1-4	ASSSSRGTATNEKLF
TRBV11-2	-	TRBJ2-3	ASSLRTGNRGLTDTQY
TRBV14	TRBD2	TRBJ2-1	ASSPFAGGSRNEQF
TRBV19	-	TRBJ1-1	ASSLGGAVTEAF
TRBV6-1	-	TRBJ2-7	ASSPSGMLSYEQY
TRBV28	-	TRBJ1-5	ASSQLQGKGQPQH
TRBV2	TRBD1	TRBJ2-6	ASSFGTGPSGANVLT
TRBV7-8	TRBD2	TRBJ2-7	ASSPGLAGGRYEQY
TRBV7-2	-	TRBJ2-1	ASSLSDRPYNEQF
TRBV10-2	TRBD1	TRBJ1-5	ASRQGARSNQPQH
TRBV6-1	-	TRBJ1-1	ASYSYLEGPEAF
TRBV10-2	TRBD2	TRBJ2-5	ASGTPGLAGEEQY
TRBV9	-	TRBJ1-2	ASSVASPFGGDYGYT
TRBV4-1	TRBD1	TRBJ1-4	ASSQSSGGSVEKLF
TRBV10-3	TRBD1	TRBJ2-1	AISVGTGHNEQF
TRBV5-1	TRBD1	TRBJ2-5	ASSLTAGGSGETQY
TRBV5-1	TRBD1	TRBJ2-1	ASSLWQGAHNEQF
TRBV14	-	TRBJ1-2	ASSQGGQHYGYT
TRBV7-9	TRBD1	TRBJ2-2	ASSLGTGRTGELF
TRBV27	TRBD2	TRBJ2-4	ASKASGPELAKNIQY
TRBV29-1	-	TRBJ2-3	SARRTIRTDTQY
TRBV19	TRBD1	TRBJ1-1	ASSPIPGQQNTEAF
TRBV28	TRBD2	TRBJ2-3	ASRPGGLAGQDTQY
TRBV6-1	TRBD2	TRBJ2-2	ASSGLAGGTGELF
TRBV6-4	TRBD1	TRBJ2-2	ASSDSLGCPGQGVTGELF
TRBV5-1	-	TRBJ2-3	ASSTGTTDTQY
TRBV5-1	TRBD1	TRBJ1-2	ASSETGVSGYT
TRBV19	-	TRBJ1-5	ASRHVGTPSGGNQPQH
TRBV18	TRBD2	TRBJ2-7	ASSPPSSPTSGRVYEQY
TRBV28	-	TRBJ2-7	ASSLSPTAEQY
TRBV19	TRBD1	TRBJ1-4	ASSMGQKSTNEKLF
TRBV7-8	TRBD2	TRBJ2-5	ASSHGLAGRETQY
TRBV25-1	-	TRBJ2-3	ASRMRGGLSTDTQY
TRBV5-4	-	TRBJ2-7	ASREDFQAYEQY
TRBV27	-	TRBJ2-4	ASSLTSLAGTSGIQY
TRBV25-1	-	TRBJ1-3	ASSVAGSGGNTIY
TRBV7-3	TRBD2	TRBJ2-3	ASSINSGLAGGADTQY
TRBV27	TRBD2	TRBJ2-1	ASSLSLAGVVYNEQF
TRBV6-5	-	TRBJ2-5	ASSYSREQGLETQY
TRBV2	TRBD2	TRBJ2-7	ASTQREVEQY
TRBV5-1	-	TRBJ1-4	ASSFSTNEKLF